This TCR beta chain came from a study of cytomegalovirus exposure and HLA in healthy donors (dated by TCRdb to between 2016 and 2019). The study in broad terms: According to a later analysis, the 120 or so validation repertoires were produced on the same platform as the approximately 690 repertoires of the first cohort. The study aimed to test whether signatures of past pathogen exposure could be identified by cataloging public T cell receptors. High-throughput TCR immunosequencing, statistical association of individual TCRs with disease status, and machine learning were combined to predict cytomegalovirus infection status. Besides the first cohort of roughly 660 subjects, a separate validation cohort made up of roughly 130 different subjects was used. Results the study describes overall, beyond this receptor: The classifier was reported to diagnose cytomegalovirus status with high specificity and sensitivity in both the original and validation cohorts. Across donors, most TCR sequences were observed very rarely, whereas some public TCRs were present in many individuals. The authors suggested that the approach could potentially be extended to other disease states and immunological phenotypes. A later analysis found that TCRs clustered in the first cohort also tended to co-occur in the 120 validation repertoires, with approximately 94% of cluster scores above 0. The study gave a list of over 150 TCR beta chains associated with cytomegalovirus. In vitro tests confirmed that a few of the cytomegalovirus-associated TCR beta chains recognize cytomegalovirus antigens. A later analysis lacked HLA typing for the validation cohort, so it scored co-occurrence in that cohort across all 120 or so repertoires.

CDR1 and CDR2 were assigned from the germline V gene (reference sequence) as SGHKS and YYEKEE. The CDR3 covers 15 residues, taking in both the cysteine and the phenylalanine. Of all the DNA, just the CDR3 is kept, 45 bases in frame from base 1. At the junction V is shortened by 0 bases and J by 7 bases; bases outside the gene matches: 6. Preparation of the library involved the immunoSEQ multiplex PCR assay. Turning to the authors' computational methods: A statistical classification framework was built for diagnosing cytomegalovirus status from the catalog of TCR beta chain sequences. TCRdb mirrors the immuneACCESS table, restricted to in-frame sequences. Some clones are absent from its copies; in checked studies, under half trace to an unresolved V gene, and the reason for the others is unknown. V and J calls and clone size come straight from that table; D and trimming were deduced from the DNA. For this sample there are 100,000 to 150,000 clones; 85% to 90% appear just once. The leading ten clones occupy 0.95% to 1.5% of the sample.

Donors formed part of the validation cohort, which comprised about 130 subjects and was distinct from the first cohort of 550 to 850 subjects. On this clone itself: What this receptor recognizes is not known. Base qualities are not at hand, and no much larger clone is one base apart.

The chain employs TRBV5-5 and TRBJ1-1, with TRBD1 matching 10 junction bases. The clonotype was recovered from a woman between 18 and 29 years old in good health and CMV-seronegative. Sample: PBMCs. The sequence in DNA is TGTGCCAGCAGCTTGGTGCGGGGACAGGGGCTTGAAGCTTTCTTT. Translated, this gives CASSLVRGQGLEAFF.